This TCR beta chain was captured by sequencing in a study of blood T cell repertoires in COVID-19. Across the study: Samples representing acute and convalescent COVID-19 were sourced from the United States, Italy and Spain. Sample material is recorded as cDNA or gDNA derived from T cells, B-cell-depleted T cells, or PBMCs.

TCRdb keeps only in-frame clones here, not all; method: immunoSEQ multiplex PCR. The top ten clones hold approximately 13% of a sample with more than 150,000 clones, over 80% of them seen once. Those enrolled, adults aged about 18 to 89 years, came from about two dozen US areas. The V end lost 4 bases, the J end lost 3 bases, and 4 bases lay between the germline ends. Germline V gives CDR1 MNHEY, CDR2 SVGEGT. The CDR3 covers 11 residues. V is TRBV6-2 or TRBV6-3 and J is TRBJ2-7; D remains ambiguous. The clonotype was recovered from an older woman who had recovered from COVID-19. Source material: PBMCs or T cells enriched from blood (not recorded which). The chain's CDR3 is CASSSVYEQYF. The DNA of the CDR3 is TGTGCCAGCAGTTCGGTCTACGAGCAGTACTTC.